These 8 T cell receptor beta chains were sequenced from one sample in a study of shared clonotypes between healthy human individuals. Clones were read by immunoSEQ multiplex PCR, and TCRdb kept only the in-frame ones, dropping some. The sample records hundreds of thousands of clones, 74% being singletons. Sample: memory CD4+ T cells sorted from blood. Subset noted: CD45RA-negative fraction. The receptor set was obtained from a woman in her twenties or thirties in good health.

This clone was picked up many times. CDR3 amino acids: CASSQSGATSEAFF. The CDR3 bases are TGCGCCAGCAGTCAATCCGGGGCAACCTCTGAAGCTTTCTTT. This chain joins TRBV23-1 and TRBJ1-1; D perhaps matches TRBD1 (5 bases). TRBV23-1 has ORF status, its function being uncertain. V was trimmed by 0 bases and J by 6 bases, leaving 11 bases between them. This CDR3 region has 14 residues.

V gene TRBV15 combines with J gene TRBJ1-5, with D possibly TRBD1 on 5 matching bases. The CDR3 has 14 residues. Per germline, CDR1 LNHNV and CDR2 YYDKDF (reference sequence). Trimming removed 7 bases at V and 3 bases at J, with 13 bases between. CDR3 sequence reads: CATTEGRDNQPQHF. DNA for the CDR3: TGTGCCACCACCGAGGGCAGGGACAATCAGCCCCAGCATTTT.

J is TRBJ2-2 and V is TRBV2; D possibly corresponds to TRBD2 (5 bases). Germline V gives CDR1 SNHLY, CDR2 FYNNEI. Trimming took 2 bases from V and 4 from J, leaving 8 bases between them. The CDR3 is 14 residues long. This chain's CDR3 is CASSEFAGTGELFF. Written as DNA, the CDR3 is TGTGCCAGCAGTGAATTTGCGGGCACCGGGGAGCTGTTTTTT.

The V call is TRBV7-9, the J call TRBJ1-1, with unresolved D. V was cut by 2 bases and J by 4 bases, with 8 bases left in between. The CDR3 spans 13 residues. Germline V gene sequence: CDR1 SEHNR, CDR2 FQNEAQ (reference sequence). The CDR3 DNA reads as TGTGCCAGCAGCTTATTACCGGGCACTGAAGCTTTCTTT. Translated, it gives CASSLLPGTEAFF.

In this sample, this clone turned up a few times. This chain links TRBV11-2 with TRBJ2-1, with TRBD2 matching over 13 bases. Germline trimming cut 7 bases from V and 9 bases from J; bases unmatched to any gene: 9. Germline V lookup: CDR1 SGHAT, CDR2 FQNNGV. The CDR3 runs 15 residues. The CDR3 region is CASTRTSGSTGEQFF. CDR3 sequence (DNA): TGTGCCAGCACCAGGACTAGCGGGAGTACGGGTGAGCAGTTCTTC.

The gene calls are TRBV29-1 and TRBJ1-1; D is ambiguous. The CDR3 is 12 residues long. Looked up from germline, CDR1 is SQVTM and CDR2 is ANQGSEA. V lost 7 bases to trimming and J lost 5 bases, with 14 bases between them. The CDR3 nucleotides are TGCAGCGGTGCATCTGGGGTTACTGAAGCTTTCTTT. It encodes CSGASGVTEAFF.

The chain carries TRBV7-6 and TRBJ2-1; TRBD1 might be the D (5 bases). V lost 5 bases to trimming and J lost 4 bases, with 15 bases between them. CDR1 and CDR2 from the germline V gene are SGHVS and FNYEAQ. This CDR3 is 15 amino acids long. CDR3 sequence reads: CASSRRQGLYNEQFF. DNA for the CDR3: TGTGCCAGCAGCCGACGGCAGGGATTATACAATGAGCAGTTCTTC.

The V call is TRBV19, the J call TRBJ1-5, with 9 nucleotides matching TRBD1. V trimming: 10 bases; J trimming: 6 bases; junction bases outside the gene matches: 13. The germline V gene encodes CDR1 LNHDA and CDR2 SQIVND (reference sequence). The CDR3 consists of 15 residues. The CDR3 nucleotides read TGTGCCACCCTCCCGGGACAGGGAACTTCTCAGCCCCAGCATTTT. Translation: CATLPGQGTSQPQHF.